This is a list of T cell receptor beta chains from one sample in a study of shared clonotypes between healthy human individuals. This table comes from immunoSEQ multiplex PCR, and its TCRdb copy is limited to in-frame clones, with some not included. The data show about 2 million clones, 90% to 95% seen once. The sequenced material came from naive CD4+ T cells sorted from blood. Receptors were obtained from a man between 18 and 35 years old in good health. CDR3s include the opening cysteine and the closing phenylalanine or tryptophan. D genes are given only for firm matches. Size tells how often a clone was seen (once, few, many) or the class of an expanded clone, and some rows leave it out.

clone size | J gene | V gene | D gene | CDR3 length | CDR3 protein | CDR3 DNA
once | TRBJ2-2 | TRBV12-2 | NA | 17 | CASRLGGQGSGTGELFF | TGTGCAAGTCGCTTAGGAGGACAGGGGTCGGGCACCGGGGAGCTGTTTTTT
NA | TRBJ2-5 | TRBV7-9 | TRBD1 | 14 | CASSSQGAWETQYF | TGTGCCAGCAGCTCCCAGGGGGCTTGGGAGACCCAGTACTTC
NA | TRBJ1-1 | TRBV10-3 | TRBD1 | 14 | CAIRGTGMDTEAFF | TGTGCCATCAGGGGGACAGGGATGGACACTGAAGCTTTCTTT
NA | TRBJ1-1 | TRBV6-6 | TRBD1 | 14 | CASSDRGMNTEAFF | TGTGCCAGCAGTGACAGGGGTATGAACACTGAAGCTTTCTTT
once | TRBJ2-6 | TRBV6-5 | NA | 16 | CASSYSGGPGANVLTF | TGTGCCAGCAGTTACTCCGGGGGGCCAGGGGCCAACGTCCTGACTTTC
once | TRBJ1-2 | TRBV30 | TRBD1 | 15 | CAWTRDRRSNYGYTF | TGTGCCTGGACCCGGGACAGGAGATCTAACTATGGCTACACCTTC
once | TRBJ1-2 | TRBV5-1 | NA | 17 | CASSLVPGTVYVYGYTF | TGCGCCAGCAGCTTGGTACCTGGGACCGTCTACGTCTATGGCTACACCTTC
NA | TRBJ1-1 | TRBV30 | NA | 19 | CAWSVKGQVWGSGSTEAFF | TGTGCCTGGAGTGTAAAGGGGCAGGTTTGGGGGAGTGGTAGCACTGAAGCTTTCTTT
NA | TRBJ2-3 | TRBV5-1 | TRBD2 | 15 | CASSLQSGAPDTQYF | TGCGCCAGCAGCTTGCAGAGCGGGGCCCCGGATACGCAGTATTTT
NA | TRBJ2-1 | TRBV4-1 | NA | 15 | CASTTGTLPYNEQFF | TGCGCCAGCACTACAGGGACCCTTCCCTACAATGAGCAGTTCTTC